The rows below give T cell receptor beta chains drawn from one sample of a study of CD8+CD57+ T cells in acquired aplastic anemia. TCRdb reanalysed the reads using MiXCR and keeps one entry per CDR3 protein. In the table there are about 160,000 distinct CDR3 sequences, about 64% of which are singletons. The sequenced sample consisted of sorted CD4+, CD8+, or CD8+CD57+ T cells (not recorded which) from PBMCs. The receptors here all came from a human donor with aplastic anemia. Both conserved end residues are trimmed from each CDR3.

TRBV4-2	TRBJ1-1	ASSQDDRVEAF
TRBV2	TRBJ2-1	AAARETYNEQF
TRBV7-2	TRBJ1-6	ASSAGDSNSPLH
TRBV15	TRBJ2-7	ATSRDGGRLYEQY
TRBV7-4	TRBJ2-3	ASSSTRDSYTDTQY
TRBV20-1	TRBJ2-5	SQGGTGALETQY
TRBV7-6	TRBJ2-7	ASSSRGSSGSRHHYEQY
TRBV20-1	TRBJ2-1	SARGTARNEQF
TRBV20-1	TRBJ2-7	SALGREVSYEQY
TRBV19	TRBJ2-3	ASLGHLSTDTQY
TRBV2	TRBJ1-1	ASSVDSYNTEAF
TRBV12-3/TRBV12-4	TRBJ1-1	ASSLGSAEAF
TRBV3-1	TRBJ1-4	ASSLGQGGNEKLF
TRBV7-9	TRBJ2-6	ASSLAGANVLT
TRBV5-6	TRBJ1-1	ASSLASPPEAF
TRBV15	TRBJ2-7	ATSRDLGSYEQY
TRBV20-1	TRBJ2-7	SAVRDDYEQY
TRBV24-1	TRBJ2-3	ATSDPRLRTGGADTQY
TRBV19	TRBJ2-7	ASSVDAPSYEQY
TRBV20-1	TRBJ1-3	SARGGQSSGNTIY
TRBV7-2	TRBJ2-5	ASSPGLVFETQY
TRBV10-1	TRBJ1-2	ASRKDRCYGYT
TRBV3-1	TRBJ1-3	ASSERQYGNTIY
TRBV10-3	TRBJ1-1	AISETRTGFVTAF
TRBV7-9	TRBJ1-2	ASSLEARGYT
TRBV5-1	TRBJ2-1	ASSFLAGGPKDYNEQF
TRBV6-4	TRBJ2-1	AGSYFAGVPYNEQF
TRBV2	TRBJ2-3	ASRGLAGSTTDTQY
TRBV7-8	TRBJ2-3	ASSSSSGGPVYTQY